Presented here are 10 T cell receptor beta chains from one specimen sequenced in a study of blood T cell repertoires in COVID-19. Measured with immunoSEQ multiplex PCR; TCRdb has only the in-frame clones, and not every one. This table has fewer than 500,000 clones, around 87% appearing once. Sequencing was done on a sample of PBMCs or T cells enriched from blood (not recorded which). These TCRs come from a man aged 25-45 years who had recovered from COVID-19.

This clone was seen a few times. The genes are TRBV12-3 or TRBV12-4 and TRBJ1-1, with 9 bases matching TRBD1. This CDR3 is 13 amino acids long. V shed 5 bases and J 4 bases; nucleotides not matched to a gene: 2. DNA of the CDR3: TGTGCCAGCAGTGTGGACAGGGGCACTGAAGCTTTCTTT. Protein product: CASSVDRGTEAFF.

The V gene is TRBV7-2, the J gene TRBJ2-5, with TRBD1 as a possible D gene (6 bases). V gave up 7 bases and J gave up 5 bases, with 23 bases separating them. This CDR3 comprises 16 residues. CDR1 and CDR2 (germline): SGHTA, FQGNSA. CDR3 loop: CASKSNMGAAKETQYF. DNA for the CDR3: TGTGCCAGCAAGTCAAATATGGGGGCCGCAAAGGAGACCCAGTACTTC. Based on the CDR3 plus reference TRBV7-2 and TRBJ2-5, the full variable domain is GAGVSQSPSNKVTEKGKDVELRCDPISGHTALYWYRQSLGQGLEFLIYFQGNSAPDKSGLPSDRFSAERTGGSVSTLTIQRTQQEDSAVYLCASKSNMGAAKETQYFGPGTRLLVL.

The J gene is TRBJ2-2, the V gene TRBV7-2; perhaps TRBD1 as D (5 bases). Trimming shortened V by 5 bases and J by 5 bases, and 9 bases separated the two germline ends. The V gene's germline CDR1 is SGHTA and CDR2 FQGNSA. This CDR3 comprises 13 residues. CDR3 nucleotide sequence: TGTGCCAGCAGCCCCGCAGGGACCGGGGAGCTGTTTTTT. Protein sequence: CASSPAGTGELFF. Complete variable domain (other parts from reference TRBV7-2 and TRBJ2-2): GAGVSQSPSNKVTEKGKDVELRCDPISGHTALYWYRQSLGQGLEFLIYFQGNSAPDKSGLPSDRFSAERTGGSVSTLTIQRTQQEDSAVYLCASSPAGTGELFFGEGSRLTVL.

A few counts support this clone. The chain couples TRBV7-2 to TRBJ1-2; 7 bases agree with TRBD1. The germline V gene has CDR1 SGHTA and CDR2 FQGNSA. There are 14 residues in the CDR3. The V and J ends lost 3 bases and 5 bases, in that order; junction bases with no gene match: 6. The CDR3 sequence is CASSFSGTAYGYTF. For the CDR3, the DNA is TGTGCCAGCAGCTTCTCCGGGACAGCTTATGGCTACACCTTC.

This chain links TRBV10-3 with TRBJ1-6, with D maybe TRBD1 (5 bases). Germline V gene lookup returns CDR1 ENHRY and CDR2 SYGVKD. The V and J ends lost 2 bases and 7 bases respectively, with 9 bases between them. CDR3 length: 14 amino acids. Here the CDR3 reads CAISEGTGNSPLHF. CDR3 nucleotides: TGTGCCATCAGTGAGGGGACTGGGAATTCACCCCTCCACTTT.

This sequence joins TRBV29-1 and TRBJ2-2; TRBD1 aligns across 9 bases. With V trimmed by 6 bases and J by 8 bases, 10 bases remained unmatched. The CDR3 spans 14 residues. The germline gives CDR1 SQVTM, CDR2 ANQGSEA. The CDR3 DNA follows: TGCAGCGTGTACCCGGGACAGGGAAGGGGGGAGCTGTTTTTT. This sequence encodes CSVYPGQGRGELFF.

The DNA of the CDR3 is TGTGCCAGCAGCCGCCAAGAGTACGAGCAGTACTTC. Translating it yields CASSRQEYEQYF. V and J are TRBV13 and TRBJ2-7, with unresolved D. Trimming took 5 bases from V and 4 from J, leaving 9 bases between them. Germline-derived CDR1 and CDR2 are PRHDT and FYEKMQ (reference sequence). The CDR3 has 12 residues.

V usage is TRBV9 and J usage is TRBJ2-7; 11 bases line up with TRBD2. The germline V gene has CDR1 SGDLS and CDR2 YYNGEE. Unmatched junction bases numbered 10, after V lost 0 bases and J lost 2 bases. This CDR3 comprises 18 residues. CDR3 in DNA: TGTGCCAGCAGCGTAGGTGTTAGCGGGGGGGCAGAGACCTACGAGCAGTACTTC. Protein: CASSVGVSGGAETYEQYF.

CDR3 in DNA: TGTGCCAGCATCGTAGGGGTGGCAGATACGCAGTATTTT. This sequence encodes CASIVGVADTQYF. The chain links TRBV7-9 to TRBJ2-3; TRBD1 is a possible D gene (5 bases). The CDR3 has 13 amino acids. V was pared by 7 bases and J by 4 bases, with 12 bases between. Germline lookup yields CDR1 SEHNR and CDR2 FQNEAQ (reference sequence). The full variable domain, rest sourced from reference TRBV7-9 and TRBJ2-3, is DTGVSQNPRHKITKRGQNVTFRCDPISEHNRLYWYRQTLGQGPEFLTYFQNEAQLEKSRLLSDRFSAERPKGSFSTLEIQRTEQGDSAMYLCASIVGVADTQYFGPGTRLTVL.

This chain uses TRBV6-5 with TRBJ1-2; possibly TRBD1 for D (5 bases). The V gene's germline CDR1 is MNHEY and CDR2 SVGAGI. Trimming shortened V by 3 bases and J by 0 bases, and 14 bases separated the two germline ends. The CDR3 sequence is 16 residues long. CDR3: CASSYGWGDTNYGYTF. CDR3 nucleotide sequence: TGTGCCAGCAGTTATGGGTGGGGGGATACTAACTATGGCTACACCTTC.